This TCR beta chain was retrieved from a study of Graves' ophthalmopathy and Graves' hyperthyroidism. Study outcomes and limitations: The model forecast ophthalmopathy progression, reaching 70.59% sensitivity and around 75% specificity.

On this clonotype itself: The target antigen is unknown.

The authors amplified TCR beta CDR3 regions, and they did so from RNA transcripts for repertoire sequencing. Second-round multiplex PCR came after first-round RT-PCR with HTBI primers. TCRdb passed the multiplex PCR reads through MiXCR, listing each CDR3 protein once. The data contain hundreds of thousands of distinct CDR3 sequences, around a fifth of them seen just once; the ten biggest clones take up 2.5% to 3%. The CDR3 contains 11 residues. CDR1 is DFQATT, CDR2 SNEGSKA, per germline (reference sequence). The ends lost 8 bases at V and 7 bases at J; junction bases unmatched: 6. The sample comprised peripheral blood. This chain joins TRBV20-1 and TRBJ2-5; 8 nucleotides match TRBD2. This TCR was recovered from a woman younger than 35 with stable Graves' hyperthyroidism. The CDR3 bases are TGCAGTCCAGGACGGGAGGGGACCCAGTACTTC. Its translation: CSPGREGTQYF.